A single sample gave rise to the 21 T cell receptor beta chains below, sequenced in a study of shared clonotypes between healthy human individuals. CD45RO-negative cells were positively selected for CCR7, leaving out terminally differentiated effector memory CD45RA+ cells. This table comes from immunoSEQ multiplex PCR, and its TCRdb copy is limited to in-frame clones, with some not included. The data hold about 800,000 clones, with roughly 96% observed a single time. The sequencing input was naive CD8+ T cells sorted from blood. All receptors come from a man aged 25 to 40 in good health.

This chain uses TRBV27 with TRBJ2-6, with no clear D. Germline V gene sequence: CDR1 MNHEY, CDR2 SMNVEV (reference sequence). The CDR3 spans 15 residues. Trimming left V 5 bases short and J 2 bases short, with 10 bases between. CDR3 DNA sequence: TGTGCCAGCAGTGATGAGGAGCCTGGGGCCAACGTCCTGACTTTC. As protein: CASSDEEPGANVLTF.

V is TRBV7-9 and J is TRBJ2-5, with D perhaps assigned TRBD1 or TRBD2 (6 bases each). The V gene lost 5 bases and the J gene lost 2 bases, with 18 bases spanning the gap. Germline CDR1 SEHNR, CDR2 FQNEAQ (reference sequence). This CDR3 comprises 16 residues. This chain's CDR3 is CASSPPRGGRQETQYF. For the CDR3, the DNA is TGTGCCAGCAGCCCCCCGCGTGGGGGGCGACAAGAGACCCAGTACTTC.

This chain joins TRBV30 and TRBJ2-7; 9 bases fit TRBD1. Trimming at V came to 3 bases and at J to 6 bases, leaving 3 bases not matched to a gene. This CDR3 has 12 residues. Germline assignment: CDR1 GTSNPN and CDR2 SVGIG (reference sequence). CDR3 sequence (DNA): TGTGCCTGGAGGGACAGGGGAAGCGAGCAGTACTTC. Amino acid sequence: CAWRDRGSEQYF.

V and J are TRBV13 and TRBJ2-7, with 7 bases fitting TRBD2. The V and J ends lost 5 bases and 5 bases, in that order; junction bases with no gene match: 18. Germline V gene lookup returns CDR1 PRHDT and CDR2 FYEKMQ (reference sequence). The CDR3 length is 17 residues. The CDR3 is CASSTQRAGQGGNEQYF. CDR3 in DNA: TGTGCCAGCAGCACCCAACGCGCCGGGCAGGGAGGGAACGAGCAGTACTTC.

This clone has just one count. This chain links TRBV5-1 with TRBJ2-3, with 7 bases lining up with TRBD1. Germline-derived CDR1 and CDR2 are SGHRS and YFSETQ. This CDR3 contains 15 residues. Trimming removed 6 bases from V and 1 base from J; junction bases left unmatched: 8. CDR3 nucleotide sequence: TGCGCCAGCACCGACAGGGAAGGTGGCACAGATACGCAGTATTTT. This encodes CASTDREGGTDTQYF.

The rearrangement uses TRBV2 and TRBJ1-1, with 8 bases that match TRBD1. V shed 1 base and J 1 base; nucleotides not matched to a gene: 5. Germline CDR1 and CDR2: SNHLY and FYNNEI. CDR3 length equals 16 residues. CDR3 nucleotides: TGTGCCAGCAGTGAAGGACAGGGGAACCCGAACACTGAAGCTTTCTTT. This codes for CASSEGQGNPNTEAFF. The full variable domain, its missing parts supplied by reference TRBV2 and TRBJ1-1, is EPEVTQTPSHQVTQMGQEVILRCVPISNHLYFYWYRQILGQKVEFLVSFYNNEISEKSEIFDDQFSVERPDGSNFTLKIRSTKLEDSAMYFCASSEGQGNPNTEAFFGQGTRLTVV.

The chain joins TRBV7-8 to TRBJ1-5; TRBD1 is a possible D gene (5 bases). This CDR3 has 15 amino acids. Germline V lookup: CDR1 SGHVS, CDR2 FQNEAQ. V was shortened by 2 bases and J by 3 bases, with 11 bases between the two germline ends. The chain's CDR3 is CASSLWSGPNQPQHF. The DNA of the CDR3 is TGTGCCAGCAGCTTATGGTCGGGACCCAATCAGCCCCAGCATTTT.

The gene calls are TRBV27 and TRBJ2-3, with D perhaps matching TRBD1 (6 bases). CDR3 length: 16 residues. Germline assignment: CDR1 MNHEY and CDR2 SMNVEV (reference sequence). V lost 0 bases, J lost 1 base, and 11 bases lay in between. DNA for the CDR3: TGTGCCAGCAGTTTATCGGTCAGGGGTCGCACAGATACGCAGTATTTT. Translating it yields CASSLSVRGRTDTQYF.

This chain connects TRBV19 to TRBJ2-3; no clear D. Trimming took off 3 bases at V and 2 bases at J, with 12 bases between the two ends. Germline values: CDR1 LNHDA, CDR2 SQIVND (reference sequence). This CDR3 contains 15 residues. The CDR3 bases are TGTGCCAGTAGTATTGGGCTCATTATCACAGATACGCAGTATTTT. This sequence encodes CASSIGLIITDTQYF.

V and J are TRBV6-1 and TRBJ2-1; weak D call: TRBD1 (6 bases). The germline gives CDR1 MNHNS, CDR2 SASEGT. This CDR3 is 15 amino acids long. V gave up 3 bases and J gave up 2 bases, with 11 bases separating them. The CDR3 sequence is CASSDRDIAYNEQFF. The DNA of the CDR3 is TGTGCCAGCAGTGACCGGGACATTGCCTACAATGAGCAGTTCTTC.

The CDR3 sequence: CASSHGDSPYEQYF. In DNA form, the CDR3 reads TGTGCCAGCAGCCATGGGGACAGCCCCTACGAGCAGTACTTC. V usage is TRBV5-4 and J usage is TRBJ2-7; 7 positions match TRBD1. The CDR3 covers 14 residues. CDR1 is SGHNT and CDR2 is YYREEE in the germline V gene (reference sequence). J was trimmed by 2 bases and V by 4 bases; bases with no gene match: 6.

This chain links TRBV30 with TRBJ2-7; 13 positions agree with TRBD2. From germline, CDR1 is GTSNPN and CDR2 SVGIG (reference sequence). This CDR3 has 14 amino acids. J was trimmed by 6 bases and V by 5 bases; bases with no gene match: 7. DNA of the CDR3: TGTGCCTGGGACCTACTAGCGGGAGGGACCGAGCAGTACTTC. Translation gives CAWDLLAGGTEQYF.

The V and J genes are TRBV6-5 and TRBJ2-1, with TRBD2 identical over 13 bases. J gave up 9 bases and V 4 bases, and 3 bases lay outside the gene matches. Germline V CDR1 and CDR2: MNHEY, SVGAGI. The CDR3 has 14 residues. The CDR3 protein is CASSWTSGSGEQFF. The CDR3 nucleotides read TGTGCCAGCAGTTGGACTAGCGGGAGCGGTGAGCAGTTCTTC.

The gene calls are TRBV5-5 and TRBJ2-1, with 10 bases fitting TRBD1. In germline, CDR1 is SGHKS, CDR2 YYEKEE (reference sequence). V lost 3 bases and J lost 5; bases outside the gene matches: 5. CDR3 length: 15 residues. The CDR3 spells CASSSPGTGDNEQFF. In DNA, the CDR3 is TGTGCCAGCAGCTCCCCCGGGACAGGGGACAATGAGCAGTTCTTC.

The V call is TRBV15, the J call TRBJ1-3; D may be TRBD1 (5 bases). The CDR3 is 15 residues long. Germline CDR1 reads LNHNV; CDR2 reads YYDKDF (reference sequence). The ends were cut back, 4 bases at V and 2 bases at J, with 12 bases in the middle. The CDR3 nucleotides are TGTGCCACCAGCACCCGAGGGGCCGCTGGAAACACCATATATTTT. This gives the protein CATSTRGAAGNTIYF. Filled out from reference TRBV15 and TRBJ1-3, the complete variable domain reads DAMVIQNPRYQVTQFGKPVTLSCSQTLNHNVMYWYQQKSSQAPKLLFHYYDKDFNNEADTPDNFQSRRPNTSFCFLDIRSPGLGDTAMYLCATSTRGAAGNTIYFGEGSWLTVV.

The gene calls are TRBV13 and TRBJ2-7; 10 bases agree with TRBD1. Germline V gives CDR1 PRHDT, CDR2 FYEKMQ (reference sequence). V lost 5 bases, J lost 2 bases, and 6 bases stayed unmatched. This CDR3 region has 15 residues. The DNA for the CDR3 is TGTGCCAGCAGCGTTATGGGACAGGGGACCTACGAGCAGTACTTC. This gives the protein CASSVMGQGTYEQYF.

This chain uses TRBV11-2 with TRBJ2-7, with D uncertain. This CDR3 comprises 11 residues. V lost 5 bases and J 3 bases, leaving 5 bases between the germline ends. Germline CDR1 is SGHAT and CDR2 is FQNNGV. CDR3 sequence: CASSLNYEQYF. The CDR3 DNA is TGTGCCAGCAGCCTCAACTACGAGCAGTACTTC. The full variable domain, with the rest looked up from reference TRBV11-2 and TRBJ2-7, is EAGVAQSPRYKIIEKRQSVAFWCNPISGHATLYWYQQILGQGPKLLIQFQNNGVVDDSQLPKDRFSAERLKGVDSTLKIQPAKLEDSAVYLCASSLNYEQYFGPGTRLTVT.

CDR3 DNA: TGTGCCAGCTCACCTAACTCCGCCCAAAAAAGCACCTACGAGCAGTACTTC. It yields the protein CASSPNSAQKSTYEQYF. The chain uses TRBV18 and TRBJ2-7; D uncertain. The V end lost 3 bases, the J end lost 2 bases, and 20 bases lay between the germline ends. This CDR3 comprises 17 residues. Germline CDR1 reads KGHSH; CDR2 reads LQKENI.

The count of this clone is one. The rearrangement links TRBV5-6 to TRBJ2-5, with D perhaps matching TRBD1 or TRBD2 (5 bases each). CDR3 size: 12 residues. Trimming removed 3 bases from V and 9 bases from J, with 12 bases in between. Looked up from germline, CDR1 is SGHDT and CDR2 is YYEEEE. This chain's CDR3 is CASSWGTGPQYF. DNA of the CDR3: TGTGCCAGCAGCTGGGGGACGGGGCCCCAGTACTTC. Drawing the rest from reference TRBV5-6 and TRBJ2-5, the complete variable domain is DAGVTQSPTHLIKTRGQQVTLRCSPKSGHDTVSWYQQALGQGPQFIFQYYEEEERQRGNFPDRFSGHQFPNYSSELNVNALLLGDSALYLCASSWGTGPQYFGPGTRLLVL.

V usage is TRBV7-2 and J usage is TRBJ2-7, with unresolved D. The length of the CDR3 is 14 residues. The V gene's germline CDR1 is SGHTA and CDR2 FQGNSA. Trimming took 3 bases from V and 2 from J, leaving 11 bases between them. CDR3: CASSLFGPPYEQYF. In DNA form, the CDR3 reads TGTGCCAGCAGCTTGTTCGGGCCCCCCTACGAGCAGTACTTC.

About this clone itself: The identical CDR3 is also encoded by other nucleotide sequences in the sample. The chain links TRBV13 to TRBJ2-2; 13 nucleotides line up with TRBD2. Germline CDR1 reads PRHDT; CDR2 reads FYEKMQ (reference sequence). V was clipped by 5 bases and J by 2 bases; unmatched bases: 2. The CDR3 runs 16 residues. The CDR3 region has the DNA TGTGCCAGCAGCGGGGGACTAGCGGGAAACACCGGGGAGCTGTTTTTT. It is translated as CASSGGLAGNTGELFF.